A selection of T cell receptor beta chains follows, all from one sample in a study of glioma-infiltrating T cells after dendritic cell vaccination. Measured with immunoSEQ multiplex PCR; TCRdb has only the in-frame clones, and not every one. The profile shows 110,000 or so clones, almost 90% of them singletons. Sample: blood, taken after dendritic cell vaccination. These receptor sequences come from a human donor with glioblastoma. CDR3s include the opening cysteine and the closing phenylalanine or tryptophan. D genes are given only for firm matches. Where a row states a size, it is once, few, many or the class of an expanded clone; other rows omit it.

v_gene	j_gene	abundance	d_gene	CDR3nt	CDR3aa
TRBV7-8	TRBJ1-1	NA	NA	TGTGCCAGCAGCTTAGATACGGGGAAGACTGAAGCTTTCTTT	CASSLDTGKTEAFF
TRBV6-1	TRBJ1-2	NA	TRBD1	TGTGCCAGCAGTGCCCGGGACAGGGACATTAACACCTTC	CASSARDRDINTF
TRBV9	TRBJ2-5	NA	TRBD2	TGTGCCAGCAGCACCGGACTAGCGGGAGCTGGGGAGACCCAGTACTTC	CASSTGLAGAGETQYF
TRBV2	TRBJ1-1	few	NA	TGTGCCAGTCAGATTTTTATGAACACTGAAGCTTTCTTT	CASQIFMNTEAFF
TRBV27	TRBJ2-7	NA	TRBD2	TGTGCCAGCAGTGGCCCGGGACTATCTGTAAACTTC	CASSGPGLSVNF
TRBV2	TRBJ2-5	NA	NA	TGTGCCAGCAGGCCCGCATCCCCGGGAGAGACCCAGTACTTC	CASRPASPGETQYF
TRBV4-1	TRBJ2-3	NA	TRBD2	TGCGCCAGCAGCCTGGGACTAGCGGACACAGATACGCAGTATTTT	CASSLGLADTDTQYF
TRBV2	TRBJ1-4	NA	NA	TGTGCCAGCAGTGTTCGGGTGGCAACTAATGAAAAACTGTTTTTT	CASSVRVATNEKLFF
TRBV10-2	TRBJ2-1	NA	NA	TGCGCCAGCAGCCCTGCGGGGGCGGGCAATGAGCAGTTCTTC	CASSPAGAGNEQFF
TRBV25-1	TRBJ2-5	NA	NA	TGTGCCAGCAGATCTACGAGACGGGTTGAGGATGAGACCCAGTACTTC	CASRSTRRVEDETQYF
TRBV21-1	TRBJ1-2	few	NA	TGTGCCAGCAGCCCCCGACCCCGCCCCATGGAGGGCTACACCTTC	CASSPRPRPMEGYTF
TRBV30	TRBJ1-1	NA	NA	TGTGCCTGGAGTGTACCCCGGAGAAGTACTGAAGCTTTCTTT	CAWSVPRRSTEAFF
TRBV2	TRBJ1-2	once	TRBD1	TGTGCCAGCAGAAAGGTGGGACAGGGGCCGGGGGGCTACACCTTC	CASRKVGQGPGGYTF
TRBV2	TRBJ2-7	NA	TRBD1	TGTGCCAGCAGGGAGGACAGGGGGACCTACGAGCAGTACTTC	CASREDRGTYEQYF
TRBV5-1	TRBJ1-4	NA	NA	TGCGCCAGCAGCTTACAAGGGGCTAATGAAAAACTGTTTTTT	CASSLQGANEKLFF
TRBV2	TRBJ1-5	NA	TRBD1	TGTGCCAGCAGTGCTGACAGGGGTCAGGGAAATCAGCCCCAGCATTTT	CASSADRGQGNQPQHF
TRBV5-6	TRBJ1-1	NA	NA	TGTGCCAGCAGCTTTGTGGAGGCCCCTGAAGCTTTCTTT	CASSFVEAPEAFF
TRBV5-1	TRBJ2-7	NA	TRBD2	TGCGCCAGCAGTCTCGGACTAGAGGCCGAGCAGTACTTC	CASSLGLEAEQYF
TRBV30	TRBJ2-2	NA	NA	TGTGCCTGGAGGCCACAGTCGATCGGGGAGCTGTTTTTT	CAWRPQSIGELFF
TRBV19	TRBJ2-5	NA	TRBD1	TGTGCCAGTGCAGTGGAAGGGGGCGGGACCCAGTACTTC	CASAVEGGGTQYF
TRBV18	TRBJ2-1	NA	TRBD1	TGTGCCAGCTCACCAAGGGGGCAGGGTTTGAATGAGCAGTTCTTC	CASSPRGQGLNEQFF
TRBV6-5	TRBJ2-7	NA	TRBD1	TGTGCCAGCAGCCCTCAGGGGGCCTCCTACGAGCAGTACTTC	CASSPQGASYEQYF
TRBV6-5	TRBJ2-7	NA	NA	TGTGCCAGCAGTTACACCTACTCCGGGTCCGGGGACGAGCAGTACTTC	CASSYTYSGSGDEQYF
TRBV6-5	TRBJ2-7	once	NA	TGTGCCAGCAGTTACGATCCAAGTCGAACCTACGAGCAGTACTTC	CASSYDPSRTYEQYF
TRBV6-6	TRBJ1-1	NA	NA	TGTGCCAGCACAAGGTCTGGGCCGAACACTGAAGCTTTCTTT	CASTRSGPNTEAFF
TRBV28	TRBJ1-2	NA	TRBD1	TGTGCCAGCAGCACAGGGGGGACCAACTATGGCTACACCTTC	CASSTGGTNYGYTF
TRBV6-4	TRBJ1-5	NA	NA	TGTGCCAGCAGTCCCCAAGGAAGCGGCAATCAGCCCCAGCATTTT	CASSPQGSGNQPQHF
TRBV6-5	TRBJ2-6	NA	NA	TGTGCCAGCAGTTACTCCCTGCTATCTGGGGCCAACGTCCTGACTTTC	CASSYSLLSGANVLTF
TRBV7-3	TRBJ2-6	NA	TRBD1	TGTGCCAGCAGCCCCTCCGGGACAGGTCCCCCCTCTGGGGCCAACGTCCTGACTTTC	CASSPSGTGPPSGANVLTF
TRBV4-2	TRBJ2-2	NA	NA	TGTGCCAGCAGCCAACAATGGGAGGGACAAGGGAACGGGGAGCTGTTTTTT	CASSQQWEGQGNGELFF
TRBV5-5	TRBJ1-1	NA	NA	TGTGCCAGCAGCTTGAGGGAGGACACTGAAGCTTTCTTT	CASSLREDTEAFF
TRBV13	TRBJ2-7	NA	NA	TGTGCCAGCAGCCTCTTCTACGAGCAGTACTTC	CASSLFYEQYF
TRBV5-1	TRBJ1-1	NA	NA	TGCGCCAGCAGGGGGAGGGGGACTTTGGGCACTGAAGCTTTCTTT	CASRGRGTLGTEAFF
TRBV5-1	TRBJ2-6	NA	NA	TGCGCCAGCCAAAACCACAGGGCTTCTGGGGCCAACGTCCTGACTTTC	CASQNHRASGANVLTF
TRBV9	TRBJ2-2	NA	NA	TGTGCCAGCAGCCCCAAAGGGGGGGAGAGGGCCGGGGAGCTGTTTTTT	CASSPKGGERAGELFF
TRBV6-1	TRBJ2-3	NA	TRBD2	TGTGCCAGCACGAGCGGGAGGGACACAGATACGCAGTATTTT	CASTSGRDTDTQYF
TRBV6-5	TRBJ2-5	NA	NA	TGTGCCAGCAGTCCCAGACTAGAGGGAGAGACCCAGTACTTC	CASSPRLEGETQYF
TRBV13	TRBJ2-6	NA	TRBD2	TGTGCCAGCAGCCCGCGGGGGACTGGGGCCAACGTCCTGACTTTC	CASSPRGTGANVLTF
TRBV4-2	TRBJ2-3	NA	TRBD2	TGTGCCAGCAGCCGGACTAGCGGGGGAGGCACAGATACGCAGTATTTT	CASSRTSGGGTDTQYF
TRBV7-9	TRBJ1-5	NA	NA	TGTGCCAGCAGCCCAACTGAAGGGGGTCAGCCCCAGCATTTT	CASSPTEGGQPQHF
TRBV7-9	TRBJ1-2	NA	TRBD1	TGTGCCAGCAGCTTAGGCAGCGGCAGGGGGGACTATGGCTACACCTTC	CASSLGSGRGDYGYTF
TRBV5-4	TRBJ1-4	NA	TRBD1	TGTGCCAGCAGCTCGTTCGGGACAGGGTATGAAAAACTGTTTTTT	CASSSFGTGYEKLFF
TRBV9	TRBJ2-1	NA	TRBD2	TGTGCCAGCAGCCAGACTAGCGGGGACTACAATGAGCAGTTCTTC	CASSQTSGDYNEQFF
TRBV6-5	TRBJ1-3	NA	TRBD1	TGTGCCAGCAGTTACTCTCGAAGGGGGCAGAGAAACACCATATATTTT	CASSYSRRGQRNTIYF
TRBV7-3	TRBJ2-1	NA	TRBD2	TGTGCCAGCAGCTTGAGCGGGATGAGCTCCTACAATGAGCAGTTCTTC	CASSLSGMSSYNEQFF
TRBV30	TRBJ2-7	NA	NA	TGTGCCTGGAGGAATAGCGCTTCCTACGAGCAGTACTTC	CAWRNSASYEQYF
TRBV9	TRBJ2-3	NA	TRBD2	TGTGCCAGCAGCTTGAGTAGCGGGGGCACAGATACGCAGTATTTT	CASSLSSGGTDTQYF
TRBV25-1	TRBJ2-5	once	NA	TGTGCCAGCAGTGAATCAGGACTGGGAGAAGAGACCCAGTACTTC	CASSESGLGEETQYF
TRBV10-3	TRBJ1-5	NA	NA	TGTGCCATCAGTGAAAAGGGGAATCAGCCCCAGCATTTT	CAISEKGNQPQHF
TRBV6-1	TRBJ1-5	NA	NA	TGTGCCAGCAGTGGGTCGGGGTCTAATTTTCAGCCCCAGCATTTT	CASSGSGSNFQPQHF
TRBV5-4	TRBJ2-3	NA	TRBD2	TGTGCCAGCAGCTCGGGGACTAGCAGTAGCACAGATACGCAGTATTTT	CASSSGTSSSTDTQYF
TRBV19	TRBJ1-4	NA	TRBD1	TGTGCCAGTAGTTCGGGACAGTTCCCCGGTGAAAAACTGTTTTTT	CASSSGQFPGEKLFF
TRBV19	TRBJ1-6	NA	NA	TGTGCCAGTAGTGACTATAGTGGCTCCTATAATTCACCCCTCCACTTT	CASSDYSGSYNSPLHF
TRBV2	TRBJ1-1	once	NA	TGTGCCAGCAGTGAATGGACAGCTATGAACACTGAAGCTTTCTTT	CASSEWTAMNTEAFF